The clone carrying this TCR beta chain has a handful of counts. Its target is not known. This record belongs to a study of cytomegalovirus exposure and HLA in healthy donors. Use of 60 Vbeta and 13 Jbeta primers characterized the PCR. The data were produced by immunoSEQ multiplex PCR, yet TCRdb's version contains in-frame clones alone and is incomplete. Of approximately 100,000 clones detected, 76% appear once; the ten largest clones hold just under 4%. Points from the study as a whole: Earlier analysis looked at TCR beta V segments, and most were productive about 90% or about 30% of the time. High sensitivity and specificity were reportedly achieved when the classifier diagnosed cytomegalovirus status. The authors assumed roughly uniform sequencing depth across donors for presence/absence analyses.

This CDR3 is 13 amino acids long. Trimming took 2 bases from V and 4 from J, leaving 8 bases between them. CDR1 is LGHNT and CDR2 is FRNRAP in the germline V gene. The chain carries TRBV12-5 and TRBJ1-2, with D uncertain. This TCR was sampled from a woman aged 50 to 60 in good health and CMV-seropositive. The sample comprised PBMCs. CDR3 amino acids: CASGLPLSYGYTF. The CDR3 nucleotides are TGTGCTAGTGGTTTGCCCCTCTCCTATGGCTACACCTTC.